These 19 T cell receptor beta chains were sequenced from one sample in a study of control samples from healthy donors and cancer patients. The data were produced by immunoSEQ multiplex PCR, yet TCRdb's version contains in-frame clones alone and is incomplete. The sample lists 90,000 to 100,000 clones; about 80% were seen once. Sample: blood. These receptors came from a woman in her twenties or thirties in good health.

The chain joins TRBV3-1 (or the pseudogene TRBV3-2) to TRBJ2-7; D may be TRBD2 (6 bases). The germline V gene encodes CDR1 LGHDT and CDR2 YNNKEL (reference sequence). V dropped 1 base and J dropped 2 bases, with 15 bases sitting between them. This CDR3 spans 16 amino acids. The CDR3 sequence is CASSQAAGRVAYEQYF. The CDR3 region has the DNA TGTGCCAGCAGCCAAGCAGCGGGTCGGGTCGCCTACGAGCAGTACTTC.

The V gene is TRBV10-3, the J gene TRBJ1-3, with TRBD1 matching over 7 bases. Trimming took 0 bases from V and 4 from J; bases not matched to a gene: 6. The CDR3 has 16 amino acids. The germline V gene encodes CDR1 ENHRY and CDR2 SYGVKD. CDR3 in amino acids: CAISESTTGVGNTIYF. As DNA, the CDR3 is TGTGCCATCAGTGAGTCGACAACAGGGGTAGGAAACACCATATATTTT.

CDR3 DNA: TGTGCCAGCAGGAGAGGGGGGGCCTACAATGAGCAGTTCTTC. Amino acid sequence: CASRRGGAYNEQFF. This chain uses TRBV6-5 with TRBJ2-1; maybe TRBD2 (7 bases). The ends were cut back, 6 bases at V and 2 bases at J, with 11 bases in the middle. The CDR3 is made up of 14 amino acids. Germline V gives CDR1 MNHEY, CDR2 SVGAGI.

The chain carries TRBV9 and TRBJ1-1; a weak D match, TRBD1 (5 bases). V was clipped by 3 bases and J by 2 bases, with 14 bases between them. CDR1 and CDR2 (germline): SGDLS, YYNGEE. This CDR3 is 15 amino acids long. CDR3 nucleotides: TGTGCCAGCAGCGACGACGTGGGGGGTAACACTGAAGCTTTCTTT. This sequence encodes CASSDDVGGNTEAFF.

The genes are TRBV6-4 and TRBJ2-3; 10 nucleotides align to TRBD1. Trimming cost V 6 bases and J 5 bases; bases outside gene matches: 8. Germline-derived CDR1 and CDR2 are MRHNA and SNTAGT. CDR3 length: 15 residues. This chain's CDR3 is CASSRRGQGIDTQYF. The CDR3 DNA follows: TGTGCCAGCAGCCGGAGGGGACAGGGGATAGATACGCAGTATTTT.

This clone has a single count. The rearrangement joins TRBV7-8 to TRBJ2-7; 7 bases agree with TRBD1. The germline V gene has CDR1 SGHVS and CDR2 FQNEAQ. There are 14 residues in the CDR3. Trimming removed 1 base from V and 3 bases from J; junction bases left unmatched: 3. The CDR3 coding sequence is TGTGCCAGCAGCTTAGTGGACAGGATCTACGAGCAGTACTTC. Its protein is CASSLVDRIYEQYF.

The chain combines TRBV7-2 with TRBJ2-1; 10 positions agree with TRBD1. The V gene end was trimmed by 2 bases and the J gene end by 5 bases; junction bases not matched to a gene: 9. The CDR3 loop spans 17 amino acids. Germline CDR1 SGHTA, CDR2 FQGNSA. CDR3 nucleotide sequence: TGTGCCAGCAGCTTACGTAGAAGGACAGGGGGGGACAATGAGCAGTTCTTC. This codes for CASSLRRRTGGDNEQFF.

V and J are TRBV18 and TRBJ1-1; no reliable D call. Germline assignment: CDR1 KGHSH and CDR2 LQKENI. CDR3 length: 12 residues. V gave up 6 bases and J gave up 1 base, with 6 bases separating them. DNA of the CDR3: TGTGCCAGCTCCTCAACGAACACTGAAGCTTTCTTT. This translates into CASSSTNTEAFF.

The chain combines TRBV18 with TRBJ2-2; D might be TRBD1 (6 bases). The V and J ends lost 4 bases and 2 bases respectively, with 20 bases between them. This CDR3 region has 18 residues. The germline gives CDR1 KGHSH, CDR2 LQKENI. The CDR3 DNA sequence: TGTGCCAGCTCACACAAGCCTCCGGGACAACCAAACACCGGGGAGCTGTTTTTT. Its protein product is CASSHKPPGQPNTGELFF. Full variable domain (remainder filled in from reference TRBV18 and TRBJ2-2): NAGVMQNPRHLVRRRGQEARLRCSPMKGHSHVYWYRQLPEEGLKFMVYLQKENIIDESGMPKERFSAEFPKEGPSILRIQQVVRGDSAAYFCASSHKPPGQPNTGELFFGEGSRLTVL.

The V and J genes are TRBV19 and TRBJ1-1, with D maybe TRBD1 (6 bases). V was trimmed by 6 bases and J by 0 bases, leaving 14 bases between them. The V gene's germline CDR1 is LNHDA and CDR2 SQIVND (reference sequence). The CDR3 covers 15 residues. The chain's CDR3 is CASSLTGPMNTEAFF. CDR3 coding DNA: TGTGCCAGTAGCCTGACAGGACCTATGAACACTGAAGCTTTCTTT.

The rearrangement links TRBV27 to TRBJ1-1; 7 nucleotides match TRBD1. Unmatched junction bases numbered 4, after V lost 2 bases and J lost 4 bases. Germline CDR1 is MNHEY and CDR2 is SMNVEV (reference sequence). The length of the CDR3 is 14 residues. CDR3 sequence: CASSLGTAVTEAFF. The CDR3 DNA is TGTGCCAGCAGTTTAGGGACAGCCGTCACTGAAGCTTTCTTT.

The gene calls are TRBV14 and TRBJ2-5; perhaps D is TRBD1 or TRBD2 (7 bases each). V shed 5 bases and J shed 7 bases, with 14 bases lying between them. The CDR3 contains 13 residues. Germline V gene lookup returns CDR1 SGHDN and CDR2 FVKESK. In DNA, the CDR3 is TGTGCCAGCAGCAATCAGGGGGAGGGGACCCAGTACTTC. Translation: CASSNQGEGTQYF.

This clone appeared once. V and J are TRBV30 and TRBJ1-2, with a tentative D call TRBD1 (6 bases). Trimming took 3 bases from V and 4 from J, leaving 12 bases between them. Looked up from germline, CDR1 is GTSNPN and CDR2 is SVGIG (reference sequence). The CDR3 contains 13 residues. The CDR3 DNA is TGTGCCTGGAGAATGGTAGGGGGCTATGGCTACACCTTC. This codes for CAWRMVGGYGYTF.

The chain couples TRBV29-1 to TRBJ1-1; D is unresolved. V dropped 5 bases and J dropped 5 bases, with 15 bases sitting between them. The CDR3 runs 13 residues. Germline values: CDR1 SQVTM, CDR2 ANQGSEA. The CDR3 region has the DNA TGCAGCGTTCTGTTTTCTGGTTGGACTGAAGCTTTCTTT. This translates into CSVLFSGWTEAFF.

The chain employs TRBV4-3 and TRBJ2-3; D not resolved. The ends were cut back, 0 bases at V and 2 bases at J, with 9 bases in the middle. The CDR3 sequence is 15 residues long. Germline CDR1 is LGHNA and CDR2 is YSLEER. The CDR3 spells CASSQERRPTDTQYF. In DNA, the CDR3 is TGCGCCAGCAGCCAAGAACGTAGGCCCACAGATACGCAGTATTTT.

At least ten counts were recorded for this clone. This chain's CDR3 is CASRYGIADTQYF. The CDR3 nucleotides read TGTGCCAGCAGATACGGGATCGCAGATACGCAGTATTTT. V usage is TRBV2 and J usage is TRBJ2-3; tentatively, D is TRBD2 (5 bases). The CDR3 consists of 13 residues. Between the trimmed V and J ends, which lost 6 bases and 4 bases, there was a span of 11 bases. Germline CDR1 reads SNHLY; CDR2 reads FYNNEI.

The chain couples TRBV25-1 to TRBJ2-7, with unresolved D. Germline-derived CDR1 and CDR2 are MGHDK and SYGVNS. Trimming left V 3 bases short and J 2 bases short, with 8 bases between. This CDR3 is 13 amino acids long. CDR3 sequence: CASSDSLPYEQYF. The CDR3 bases are TGTGCCAGCAGTGACTCTCTTCCCTACGAGCAGTACTTC.

J is TRBJ1-6 and V is TRBV6-2 or TRBV6-3; no clear D gene. Trimming removed 2 bases at V and 3 bases at J, with 11 bases between. Germline CDR1 reads MNHEY; CDR2 reads SVGEGT. The CDR3 has 16 amino acids. This CDR3 reads CASSYTVTDYNSPLHF. Here the CDR3 DNA reads TGTGCCAGCAGTTACACGGTGACTGACTATAATTCACCCCTCCACTTT.

This clone showed up just a few times. The CDR3 DNA reads as TGTGCCAGCAGCCGTGGACAATACGAGCAGTACTTC. It translates to CASSRGQYEQYF. This rearrangement joins TRBV5-4 to TRBJ2-7; a weak D match, TRBD1 (5 bases). Germline CDR1 SGHNT, CDR2 YYREEE (reference sequence). V was clipped by 4 bases and J by 4 bases, with 9 bases between them. The CDR3 runs to 12 residues.